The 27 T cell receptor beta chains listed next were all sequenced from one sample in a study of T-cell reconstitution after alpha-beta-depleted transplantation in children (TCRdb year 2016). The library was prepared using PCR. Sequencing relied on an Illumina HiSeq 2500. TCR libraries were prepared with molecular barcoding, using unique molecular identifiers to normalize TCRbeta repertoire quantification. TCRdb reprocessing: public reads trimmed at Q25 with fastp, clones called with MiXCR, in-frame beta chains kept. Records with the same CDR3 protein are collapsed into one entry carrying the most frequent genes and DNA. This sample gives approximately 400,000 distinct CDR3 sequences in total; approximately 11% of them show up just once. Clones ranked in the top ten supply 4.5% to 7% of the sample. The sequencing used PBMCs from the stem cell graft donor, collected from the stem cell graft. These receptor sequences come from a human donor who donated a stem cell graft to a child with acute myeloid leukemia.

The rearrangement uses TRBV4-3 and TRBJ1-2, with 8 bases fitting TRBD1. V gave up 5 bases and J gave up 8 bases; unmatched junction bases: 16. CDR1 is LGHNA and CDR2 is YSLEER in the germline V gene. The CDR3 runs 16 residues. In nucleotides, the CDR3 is TGCGCCAGCAGCATAGGACAGGGCCCCTCCACGAGGGGCTACACCTTC. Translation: CASSIGQGPSTRGYTF.

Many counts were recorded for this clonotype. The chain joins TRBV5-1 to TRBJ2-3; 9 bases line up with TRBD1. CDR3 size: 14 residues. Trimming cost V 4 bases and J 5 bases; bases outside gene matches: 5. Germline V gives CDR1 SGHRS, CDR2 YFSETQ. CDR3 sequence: CASSTGQGRDTQYF. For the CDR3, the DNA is TGCGCCAGCAGCACCGGACAGGGGCGAGATACGCAGTATTTT.

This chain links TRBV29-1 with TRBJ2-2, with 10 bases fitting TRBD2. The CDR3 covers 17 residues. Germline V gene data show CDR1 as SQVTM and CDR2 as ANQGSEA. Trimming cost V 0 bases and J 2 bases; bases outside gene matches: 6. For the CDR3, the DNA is TGCAGCGTTGAAGATCCGACTAGCGGGTACAACACCGGGGAGCTGTTTTTT. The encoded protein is CSVEDPTSGYNTGELFF.

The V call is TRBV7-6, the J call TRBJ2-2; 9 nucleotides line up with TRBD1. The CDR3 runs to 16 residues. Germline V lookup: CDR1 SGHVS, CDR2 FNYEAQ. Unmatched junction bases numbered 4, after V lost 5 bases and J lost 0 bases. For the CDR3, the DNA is TGTGCCAGCAGCCCCCGACAGGGGGCGAACACCGGGGAGCTGTTTTTT. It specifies CASSPRQGANTGELFF.

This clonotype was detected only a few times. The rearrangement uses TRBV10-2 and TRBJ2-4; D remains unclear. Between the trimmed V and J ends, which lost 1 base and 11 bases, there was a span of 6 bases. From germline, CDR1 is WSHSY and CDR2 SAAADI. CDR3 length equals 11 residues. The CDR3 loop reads CASSELDLQYF. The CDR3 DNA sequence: TGCGCCAGCAGTGAGTTGGACCTTCAGTACTTC.

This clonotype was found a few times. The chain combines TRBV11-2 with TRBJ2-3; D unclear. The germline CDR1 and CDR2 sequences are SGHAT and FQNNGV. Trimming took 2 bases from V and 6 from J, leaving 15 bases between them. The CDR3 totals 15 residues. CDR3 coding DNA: TGTGCCAGCAGCTTATCTTGGGGTGCGTTCGATACGCAGTATTTT. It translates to CASSLSWGAFDTQYF.

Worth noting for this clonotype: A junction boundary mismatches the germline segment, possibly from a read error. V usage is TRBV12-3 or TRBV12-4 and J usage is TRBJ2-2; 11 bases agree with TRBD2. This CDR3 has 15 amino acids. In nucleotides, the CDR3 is TGTGCCAGCAGCTCGACTAGCGGGAACGCCGGGGAGCTGTTTTTT. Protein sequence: CASSSTSGNAGELFF.

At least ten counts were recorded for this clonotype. This chain's CDR3 is CSARDSRINEKLFF. Written as DNA, the CDR3 is TGCAGTGCTAGAGATTCCCGGATTAATGAAAAACTGTTTTTT. The chain joins TRBV20-1 to TRBJ1-4; D uncertain. The CDR3 is 14 residues long. Between the trimmed V and J ends, which lost 0 bases and 4 bases, there was a span of 9 bases. Germline lookup yields CDR1 DFQATT and CDR2 SNEGSKA (reference sequence).

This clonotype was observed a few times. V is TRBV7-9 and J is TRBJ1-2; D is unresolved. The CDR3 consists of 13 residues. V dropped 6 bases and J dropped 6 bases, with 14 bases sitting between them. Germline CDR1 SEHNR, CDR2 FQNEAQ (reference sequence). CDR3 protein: CASSPGPTHGYTF. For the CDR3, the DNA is TGTGCCAGCAGTCCGGGCCCCACCCATGGCTACACCTTC. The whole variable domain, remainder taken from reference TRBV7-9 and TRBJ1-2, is DTGVSQNPRHKITKRGQNVTFRCDPISEHNRLYWYRQTLGQGPEFLTYFQNEAQLEKSRLLSDRFSAERPKGSFSTLEIQRTEQGDSAMYLCASSPGPTHGYTFGSGTRLTVV.

DNA of the CDR3: TGTGCCAGCAGCTTAGTAGGGGGGACCAATCAGCCCCAGCATTTT. Translated, it gives CASSLVGGTNQPQHF. The V gene is TRBV7-8, the J gene TRBJ1-5; tentatively, D is TRBD1 (6 bases). Trimming left V 1 base short and J 3 bases short, with 10 bases between. The CDR3 is made up of 15 amino acids. Germline CDR1 SGHVS, CDR2 FQNEAQ.

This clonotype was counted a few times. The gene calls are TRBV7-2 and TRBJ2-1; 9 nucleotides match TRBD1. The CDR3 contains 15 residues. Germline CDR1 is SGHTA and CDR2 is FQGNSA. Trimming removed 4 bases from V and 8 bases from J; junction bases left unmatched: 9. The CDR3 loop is CASSSGGTGPHEQFF. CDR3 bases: TGTGCCAGCAGCTCAGGGGGGACAGGGCCCCATGAGCAGTTCTTC.

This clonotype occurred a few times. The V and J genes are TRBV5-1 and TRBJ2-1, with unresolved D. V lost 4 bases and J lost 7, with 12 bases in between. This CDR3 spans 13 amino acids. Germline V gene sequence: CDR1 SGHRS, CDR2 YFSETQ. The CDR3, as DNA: TGCGCCAGCAGCGATTTCAATTTTAATGAGCAGTTCTTC. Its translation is CASSDFNFNEQFF.

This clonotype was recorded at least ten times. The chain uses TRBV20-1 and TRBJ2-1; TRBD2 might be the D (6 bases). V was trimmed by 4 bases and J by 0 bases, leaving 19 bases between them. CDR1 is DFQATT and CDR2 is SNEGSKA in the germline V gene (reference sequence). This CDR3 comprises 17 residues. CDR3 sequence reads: CSATGTSGVRSYNEQFF. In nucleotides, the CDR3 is TGCAGTGCTACTGGGACTTCCGGAGTGCGCTCCTACAATGAGCAGTTCTTC.

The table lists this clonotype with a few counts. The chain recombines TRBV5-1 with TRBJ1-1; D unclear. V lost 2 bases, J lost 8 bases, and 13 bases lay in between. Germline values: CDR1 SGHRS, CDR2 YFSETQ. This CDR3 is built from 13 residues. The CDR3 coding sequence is TGCGCCAGCAGCTTACATGACAACGGCGAAGCTTTCTTT. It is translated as CASSLHDNGEAFF.

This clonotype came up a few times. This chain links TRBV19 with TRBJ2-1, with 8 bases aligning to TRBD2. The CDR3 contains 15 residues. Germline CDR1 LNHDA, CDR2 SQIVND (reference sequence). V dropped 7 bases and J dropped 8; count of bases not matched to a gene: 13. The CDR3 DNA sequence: TGTGCCAGTACTCCAGCGGGAGCGTGTAGAGATGAGCAGTTCTTC. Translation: CASTPAGACRDEQFF.

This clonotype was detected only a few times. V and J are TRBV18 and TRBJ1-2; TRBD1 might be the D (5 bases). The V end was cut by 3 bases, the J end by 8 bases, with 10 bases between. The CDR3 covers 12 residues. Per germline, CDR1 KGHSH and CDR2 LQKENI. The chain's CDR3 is CASSPDSRGYTF. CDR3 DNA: TGTGCCAGCTCACCCGACAGTAGGGGCTACACCTTC.

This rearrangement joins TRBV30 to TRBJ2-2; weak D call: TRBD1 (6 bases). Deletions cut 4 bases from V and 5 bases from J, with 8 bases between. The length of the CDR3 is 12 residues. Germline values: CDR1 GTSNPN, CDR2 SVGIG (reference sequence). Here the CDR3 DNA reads TGTGCCTGGAATACAGGGACCGGGGAGCTGTTTTTT. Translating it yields CAWNTGTGELFF.

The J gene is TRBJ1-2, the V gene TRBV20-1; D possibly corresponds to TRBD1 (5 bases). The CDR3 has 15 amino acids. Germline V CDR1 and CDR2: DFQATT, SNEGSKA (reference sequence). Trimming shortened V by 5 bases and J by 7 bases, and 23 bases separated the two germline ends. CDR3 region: CSARDSSWGVRGYTF. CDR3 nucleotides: TGCAGTGCTCGGGACTCCTCCTGGGGGGTCCGTGGCTACACCTTC.

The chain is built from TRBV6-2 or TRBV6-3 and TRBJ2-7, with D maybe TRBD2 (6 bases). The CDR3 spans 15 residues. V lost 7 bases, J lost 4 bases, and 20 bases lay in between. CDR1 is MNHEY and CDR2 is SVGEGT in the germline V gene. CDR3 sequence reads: CASKRGTEGSYEQYV. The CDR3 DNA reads TGTGCCAGCAAGAGGGGAACGGAGGGTAGTTACGAGCAGTACGTC.

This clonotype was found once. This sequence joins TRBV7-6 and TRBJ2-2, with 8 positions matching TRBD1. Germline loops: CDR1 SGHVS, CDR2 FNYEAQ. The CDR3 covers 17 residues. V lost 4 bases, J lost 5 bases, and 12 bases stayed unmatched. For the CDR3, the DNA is TGTGCCAGCAGCTCAGTCCCGGGACAGGTTTCTACCGGGGAGCTGTTTTTT. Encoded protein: CASSSVPGQVSTGELFF.

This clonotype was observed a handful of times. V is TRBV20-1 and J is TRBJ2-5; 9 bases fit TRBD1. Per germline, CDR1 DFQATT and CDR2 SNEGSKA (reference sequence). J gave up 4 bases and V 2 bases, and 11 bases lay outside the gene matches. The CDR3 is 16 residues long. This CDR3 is CSARYRGPKVRETQYF. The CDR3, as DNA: TGCAGTGCTAGATACAGGGGGCCGAAAGTCCGAGAGACCCAGTACTTC.

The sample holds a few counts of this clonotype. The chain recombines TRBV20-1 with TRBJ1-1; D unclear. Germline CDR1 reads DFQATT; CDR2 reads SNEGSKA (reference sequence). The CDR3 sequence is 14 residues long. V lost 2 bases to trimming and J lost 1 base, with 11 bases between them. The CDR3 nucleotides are TGCAGTGCTAGAAGGGTCCGAGCGAACACTGAAGCTTTCTTT. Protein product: CSARRVRANTEAFF.

Here the CDR3 DNA reads TGTGCCAGCAGTGGCGACAGGGCCCGCAATTCACCCCTCCACTTT. Protein sequence: CASSGDRARNSPLHF. This chain uses TRBV6-1 with TRBJ1-6, with TRBD1 identical over 7 bases. This CDR3 comprises 15 residues. Germline lookup yields CDR1 MNHNS and CDR2 SASEGT. J was trimmed by 7 bases and V by 4 bases; bases with no gene match: 7.

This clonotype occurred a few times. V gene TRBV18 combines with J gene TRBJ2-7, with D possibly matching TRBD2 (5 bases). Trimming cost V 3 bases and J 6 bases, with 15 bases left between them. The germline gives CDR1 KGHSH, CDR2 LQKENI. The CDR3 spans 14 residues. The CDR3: CASSPPSSAGEQYF. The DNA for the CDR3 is TGTGCCAGCTCACCTCCTAGCTCGGCGGGCGAGCAGTACTTC.

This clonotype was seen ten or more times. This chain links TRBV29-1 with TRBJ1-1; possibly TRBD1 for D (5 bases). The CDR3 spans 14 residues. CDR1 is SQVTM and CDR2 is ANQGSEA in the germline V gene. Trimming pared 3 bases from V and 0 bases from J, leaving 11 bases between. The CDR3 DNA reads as TGCAGCGTTGATCGAGGACACCTGAACACTGAAGCTTTCTTT. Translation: CSVDRGHLNTEAFF.

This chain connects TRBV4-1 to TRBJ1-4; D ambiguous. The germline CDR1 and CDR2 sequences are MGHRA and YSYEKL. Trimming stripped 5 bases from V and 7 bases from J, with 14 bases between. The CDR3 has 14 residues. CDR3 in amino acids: CASSSFLVGEKLFF. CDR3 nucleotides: TGCGCCAGCAGCTCTTTCCTAGTCGGTGAAAAACTGTTTTTT.

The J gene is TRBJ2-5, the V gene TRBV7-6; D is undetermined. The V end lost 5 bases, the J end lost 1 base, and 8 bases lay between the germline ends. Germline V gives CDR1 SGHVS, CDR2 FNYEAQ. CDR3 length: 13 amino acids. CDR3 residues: CASSQNLQETQYF. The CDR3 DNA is TGTGCCAGCAGCCAAAATCTCCAAGAGACCCAGTACTTC.